The clone carrying this TCR beta chain has only one observation. CDR1 WSHSY and CDR2 SAAADI come from the germline V gene. The CDR3 length is 13 residues. Trimming took 4 bases from V and 4 from J; bases not matched to a gene: 3. This sample was taken from a study of T cell changes during pregnancy in multiple sclerosis. Assay: immunoSEQ multiplex PCR; the TCRdb copy retains only in-frame clones and omits some. There are around 43,000 clones in the sample; 85% to 90% occur only once, and 1% to 1.5% lies in the top ten. The receptor was derived from a female donor with multiple sclerosis, enrolled in a pregnancy study. The V and J genes are TRBV10-2 and TRBJ1-2; TRBD1 matches 7 bases. The specimen comprised CD4+ T cells from peripheral blood mononuclear cells, sampled in the first trimester of pregnancy. CDR3 DNA: TGCGCCAGCAGTGCCGGGACAGCCTATGGCTACACCTTC. Translation: CASSAGTAYGYTF.